The rows below give T cell receptor beta chains drawn from one sample of a study of T cell repertoires and HLA-DP antigens. Data came from immunoSEQ multiplex PCR; TCRdb stores just in-frame clones and leaves some out. The table has more than 90,000 clones, 80% to 95% seen once. These receptors' targets are unknown. Input material: CD4+ T cells from PBMCs. All receptors derive from a woman aged 18-30 years in good health and CMV-seronegative. The CDR3 runs from the conserved cysteine through the conserved F or W. The D gene is left open where the match is weak. The size entry is marked missing in some rows and otherwise reads once, few, many or a size class.

d_gene | j_gene | abundance | v_gene | CDR3nt | CDR3aa
TRBD1 | TRBJ1-5 | . | TRBV7-6 | TGTGCCAGCAGCTCGCAGACAGGGAGGGGCAATCAGCCCCAGCATTTT | CASSSQTGRGNQPQHF
. | TRBJ2-1 | . | TRBV14 | TGTGCCAGCAGCCAAGGACTGGAAAATGAGCAGTTCTTC | CASSQGLENEQFF
. | TRBJ1-6 | . | TRBV6-6 | TGTGCCAGCAGTTATGTCGGGACACCTGTAGCACCCCTCCACTTT | CASSYVGTPVAPLHF
TRBD1 | TRBJ2-3 | . | TRBV28 | TGTGCCAGCAGTTTCAACAGGGGGCGCGGCACAGATACGCAGTATTTT | CASSFNRGRGTDTQYF
. | TRBJ1-2 | . | TRBV4-2 | TGTGCCAGCAGCCAAGTCAGGGGCGACTATGGCTACACCTTC | CASSQVRGDYGYTF
. | TRBJ1-5 | . | TRBV13 | TGTGCCAGCAGCTCCCGGCAGGGCCGACAGCCCCAGCATTTT | CASSSRQGRQPQHF
. | TRBJ2-3 | . | TRBV27 | TGTGCCAGCAGTTTATTCAGCGGAGTCGGCACAGATACGCAGTATTTT | CASSLFSGVGTDTQYF
TRBD1 | TRBJ2-7 | . | TRBV6-5 | TGTGCCAGCAGACAGGGGGCGCCGGGGTACGAGCAGTACTTC | CASRQGAPGYEQYF
. | TRBJ2-5 | . | TRBV7-9 | TGTGCCAGCAGCTTAGAGGGCGCTGAGTCAGAGACCCAGTACTTC | CASSLEGAESETQYF
. | TRBJ1-2 | . | TRBV28 | TGTGCCAGCAGTTTATTCGGCCCCCTTAACTATGGCTACACCTTC | CASSLFGPLNYGYTF
. | TRBJ1-5 | few | TRBV25-1 | TGTGCCAGCAGCCCAGGGGTTGGGCCCCAGCATTTT | CASSPGVGPQHF
. | TRBJ2-2 | . | TRBV29-1 | TGCAGCGCCGGATGGCCCGACACCGGGGAGCTGTTTTTT | CSAGWPDTGELFF
. | TRBJ2-6 | . | TRBV19 | TGTGCCAGTAGTCCACCGGGACGGTACTCTGGGGCCAACGTCCTGACTTTC | CASSPPGRYSGANVLTF
TRBD2 | TRBJ2-5 | . | TRBV5-5 | TGTGCCAGCAGCTACAGACCCCTAGCGGTAGAAGAGACCCAGTACTTC | CASSYRPLAVEETQYF
TRBD1 | TRBJ2-1 | . | TRBV2 | TGTGCCAGCAGTGGGGGCCGACAGGGGCATGAGCAGTTCTTC | CASSGGRQGHEQFF
. | TRBJ2-6 | . | TRBV6-5 | TGTGCCAGCAGTTCAGGGGCTGGGGCCAACGTCCTGACTTTC | CASSSGAGANVLTF
. | TRBJ1-3 | . | TRBV5-1 | TGCGCCAGCAGCACCGACAGCTCTGGAAACACCATATATTTT | CASSTDSSGNTIYF
TRBD2 | TRBJ2-5 | . | TRBV6-5 | TGTGCCAGCAGTTACTCTAGCGGGTCGGGAGAGACCCAGTACTTC | CASSYSSGSGETQYF
TRBD1 | TRBJ2-2 | once | TRBV19 | TGTGCCAGTACCTCAACAGGGGAAACCGGGGAGCTGTTTTTT | CASTSTGETGELFF
TRBD1 | TRBJ1-2 | . | TRBV10-1 | TGCGCCAGCAGGGGACAGGGGTGCTATGGCTACACCTTC | CASRGQGCYGYTF
TRBD1 | TRBJ1-1 | . | TRBV4-3 | TGCGCCAGCAGCCAAGAGACAGGGACAGGGGGCCCAGCTTTCTTT | CASSQETGTGGPAFF
. | TRBJ1-4 | . | TRBV10-3 | TGTGCCATCAGTGACGGCAGGGGAGGCGAAAAACTGTTTTTT | CAISDGRGGEKLFF
TRBD1 | TRBJ2-7 | . | TRBV6-6 | TGTGCCAGCAGTTACCGGGACAGAGCGTCCGAGCAGTACTTC | CASSYRDRASEQYF
. | TRBJ1-1 | . | TRBV20-1 | TGCAGTGCATGGATGAACACTGAAGCTTTCTTT | CSAWMNTEAFF